The present TCR beta chain was sequenced within a study of spatial heterogeneity in lung cancer. TCRdb re-derived calls from the 5' RACE reads in MiXCR, one entry per CDR3 protein. The sample consists of 55,000 to 75,000 distinct CDR3 sequences, approximately 8.9% of them appearing once. Time point meaning: blood at routine non-recurrence follow-up after resection. The CDR3 has 19 residues. The clonotype comes from a female donor with early-stage non-small cell lung cancer. Material: PBMCs, obtained at follow-up. This sequence joins TRBV21-1 and TRBJ2-1; TRBD2 is the table's D call, not checked against the DNA. TRBV21-1 is listed as a pseudogene. The CDR3 DNA reads TGTGCCAGCAGCAAAGGCAAGCTCAAGGTCCCCCCGGACTACAATGAGCAGTTCTTC. Translated: CASSKGKLKVPPDYNEQFF.